Ten or more counts support the clone carrying this TCR beta chain. The antigen remains undetermined. CDR3 length equals 16 residues. V lost 0 bases to trimming and J lost 3 bases, with 12 bases between them. Germline V lookup: CDR1 SGHNT, CDR2 YYREEE (reference sequence). The data originate from a study of early T cells in non-severe SARS-CoV-2 infection. Study summary: Sequencing of unsorted whole blood was done on bulk RNA, leaving chains unpaired. Broader study findings: Anti-spike CD8 responses were favored in VDJdb matching, and private and CD4 specificities were missed.

Individual cDNA molecules were tagged with unique molecular identifiers, the study reported. TCRdb processed the 5' RACE reads anew with MiXCR; each CDR3 protein has one entry. Of about 17,000 distinct CDR3 sequences in the sample, roughly 5.4% were seen once. V usage is TRBV5-4 and J usage is TRBJ2-2; tentatively, D is TRBD2 (5 bases). This sequence originates from an adult who was a healthcare worker with PCR-confirmed SARS-CoV-2 infection or an uninfected control (not recorded which). Source: whole blood, taken at baseline. The CDR3 loop is CASSLGTGTHTGELFF. CDR3 sequence (DNA): TGTGCCAGCAGCTTGGGGACGGGAACCCACACCGGGGAGCTGTTTTTT.